Shown below are 20 T cell receptor beta chains from a single sample sequenced in a study of regulatory T cells in long-lasting Graves disease. For TCR beta, libraries came from iRepertoire HTBI primers and Arm-PCR of CDR3 regions. TCRdb processed the multiplex PCR reads anew with MiXCR; each CDR3 protein has one entry. The profile covers hundreds of thousands of distinct CDR3 sequences, with approximately 29% appearing a single time and about two fifths taken by the ten largest. The time point denotes: persistent/refractory GD, antithyroid drugs over 5 years with positive TRAb. PBMCs provided the RNA from which the TCR library was made. The sample consisted of peripheral blood mononuclear cells (PBMCs), taken when the disease was refractory, from a patient treated with antithyroid drugs. Receptor source: a female donor with Graves disease.

CDR3 protein: CASSFRATGLYEQYF. CDR3 DNA: TGCGCCAGCAGCTTTCGAGCAACAGGGCTCTACGAGCAGTACTTC. The chain recombines TRBV5-1 with TRBJ2-7; possibly TRBD1 for D (6 bases). CDR3 length: 15 amino acids. The germline CDR1 and CDR2 sequences are SGHRS and YFSETQ. Trimming removed 2 bases from V and 3 bases from J, with 15 bases in between. Based on the CDR3 plus reference TRBV5-1 and TRBJ2-7, the full variable domain is KAGVTQTPRYLIKTRGQQVTLSCSPISGHRSVSWYQQTPGQGLQFLFEYFSETQRNKGNFPGRFSGRQFSNSRSEMNVSTLELGDSALYLCASSFRATGLYEQYFGPGTRLTVT.

This clonotype was recorded at least ten times. The chain employs TRBV6-1 and TRBJ1-2; D perhaps matches TRBD1 (6 bases). CDR3 size: 12 residues. Between the trimmed V and J ends, which lost 5 bases and 6 bases, there was a span of 10 bases. CDR1 and CDR2 from the germline V gene are MNHNS and SASEGT. CDR3 sequence reads: CASSTYRDGYTF. In DNA, the CDR3 is TGTGCCAGCAGTACCTACAGGGATGGCTACACCTTC.

There are a few counts of this clonotype. This chain uses TRBV12-5 with TRBJ2-2; possible D gene TRBD2, 6 bases. Germline CDR1 reads LGHNT; CDR2 reads FRNRAP. V was shortened by 4 bases and J by 3 bases, with 12 bases between the two germline ends. The CDR3 is 15 residues long. The CDR3 sequence is CASGSRLGDTGELFF. Here the CDR3 DNA reads TGTGCTAGTGGTTCCCGACTAGGGGACACCGGGGAGCTGTTTTTT.

This clonotype was detected a few times. V usage is TRBV5-1 and J usage is TRBJ1-4; TRBD1 matches 7 bases. Germline V CDR1 and CDR2: SGHRS, YFSETQ. The CDR3 runs to 14 residues. Losses at the gene ends were 3 bases for V and 7 bases for J; bases not matched to a gene: 6. The CDR3 protein is CASSSRDSGEKLFF. CDR3 sequence (DNA): TGCGCCAGCAGCTCCCGGGACAGCGGTGAAAAACTGTTTTTT.

The rearrangement links TRBV2 to TRBJ2-5; TRBD2 aligns across 13 bases. This CDR3 spans 16 amino acids. V was clipped by 6 bases and J by 6 bases; unmatched bases: 10. CDR1 and CDR2 from the germline V gene are SNHLY and FYNNEI. The CDR3, as DNA: TGTGCCAGCAGGGGAGGACTAGCGGGAGTAGGAAAGACCCAGTACTTC. Amino acid sequence: CASRGGLAGVGKTQYF.

The V call is TRBV10-3, the J call TRBJ2-7, with 8 bases identical to TRBD1. V shed 8 bases, J shed 1 base, and the junction held 7 bases outside the gene matches. This CDR3 has 14 residues. In germline, CDR1 is ENHRY, CDR2 SYGVKD. The CDR3, as DNA: TGTGCCATCCGAAGACAGGGGTCTTCCTACGAGCAGTACTTC. It translates to CAIRRQGSSYEQYF.

This clonotype appeared once. The chain is built from TRBV18 and TRBJ1-3; D not resolved. CDR1 is KGHSH and CDR2 is LQKENI in the germline V gene. CDR3 length: 13 amino acids. Trimming cost V 4 bases and J 5 bases, with 9 bases left between them. The chain's CDR3 is CASSQLDRNTIYF. The DNA of the CDR3 is TGTGCCAGCTCACAACTAGACCGAAACACCATATATTTT.

A few counts support this clonotype. The rearrangement links TRBV11-2 to TRBJ1-1; 7 nucleotides align to TRBD1. Per the germline V gene, CDR1 is SGHAT and CDR2 is FQNNGV. The trim removed 6 bases at V and 4 bases at J, leaving 5 bases unmatched. The CDR3 runs 13 residues. CDR3 sequence: CASRKEGATEAFF. The CDR3 DNA reads TGTGCCAGCAGGAAAGAGGGGGCCACTGAAGCTTTCTTT.

This clonotype was seen ten or more times. The gene calls are TRBV28 and TRBJ1-2, with 7 nucleotides matching TRBD1. Germline CDR1 reads MDHEN; CDR2 reads SYDVKM. CDR3 length: 12 residues. The V gene end was trimmed by 5 bases and the J gene end by 4 bases; junction bases not matched to a gene: 1. CDR3 DNA: TGTGCCAGCAGTGGGGACAGCTATGGCTACACCTTC. Protein sequence: CASSGDSYGYTF.

The V call is TRBV3-1, the J call TRBJ2-7; the D is unclear. The CDR3 extends over 13 amino acids. Per the germline V gene, CDR1 is LGHDT and CDR2 is YNNKEL (reference sequence). Trimming took 0 bases from V and 7 from J, leaving 10 bases between them. In DNA, the CDR3 is TGTGCCAGCAGCCAAGATTTTGAGCAGGAGCAGTACTTC. It specifies CASSQDFEQEQYF.

V gene TRBV6-1 combines with J gene TRBJ2-7; TRBD1 matches at 7 bases. The CDR3 has 13 residues. Germline V gene data show CDR1 as MNHNS and CDR2 as SASEGT. V was pared by 8 bases and J by 7 bases, with 11 bases of the junction left unmatched. The CDR3 nucleotides are TGTGCCAGCTCCCTCCGACAGGGCGATGAGCAGTACTTC. Translation gives CASSLRQGDEQYF.

The table lists this clonotype with a few counts. V is TRBV12-3 or TRBV12-4 and J is TRBJ2-1, with TRBD1 matching 7 bases. V lost 10 bases to trimming and J lost 0 bases; unmatched junction nucleotides: 15. This CDR3 region has 17 residues. This CDR3 reads CATRPHIGTASYNEQFF. The CDR3 DNA reads TGTGCCACCAGGCCGCATATTGGGACAGCCTCCTACAATGAGCAGTTCTTC.

This clonotype was counted only a few times. V gene TRBV30 combines with J gene TRBJ1-2; TRBD1 matches 8 bases. The J segment lost 3 bases and the V segment lost 1 base, leaving 7 bases of the junction unmatched. CDR1 is GTSNPN and CDR2 is SVGIG in the germline V gene (reference sequence). The CDR3 has 15 residues. The DNA of the CDR3 is TGTGCCTGGAGTGCAAGGACAGGGTACCACTATGGCTACACCTTC. Translating it yields CAWSARTGYHYGYTF.

The table lists this clonotype with a few counts. The genes are TRBV5-1 and TRBJ2-5, with 7 bases matching TRBD1. The CDR3 runs 14 residues. Trimming cost V 4 bases and J 2 bases; bases outside gene matches: 5. Germline V lookup: CDR1 SGHRS, CDR2 YFSETQ. CDR3 protein: CASSTTGNQETQYF. CDR3 nucleotide sequence: TGCGCCAGCAGCACGACAGGGAATCAAGAGACCCAGTACTTC.

This clonotype has ten or more counts. The rearrangement joins TRBV18 to TRBJ1-2; no definite D call. V was cut by 2 bases and J by 3 bases, with 7 bases left in between. The CDR3 extends over 13 amino acids. The germline gives CDR1 KGHSH, CDR2 LQKENI. CDR3 protein: CASSPVRDYGYTF. DNA for the CDR3: TGTGCCAGCTCACCAGTGAGGGACTATGGCTACACCTTC. The full variable domain, rest sourced from reference TRBV18 and TRBJ1-2, is NAGVMQNPRHLVRRRGQEARLRCSPMKGHSHVYWYRQLPEEGLKFMVYLQKENIIDESGMPKERFSAEFPKEGPSILRIQQVVRGDSAAYFCASSPVRDYGYTFGSGTRLTVV.

This clonotype has a count of ten or more. The chain couples TRBV28 to TRBJ1-6, with D tentatively TRBD1 (5 bases). This CDR3 region has 12 residues. The V gene lost 4 bases and the J gene lost 10 bases, with 8 bases spanning the gap. Germline values: CDR1 MDHEN, CDR2 SYDVKM. This CDR3 reads CASSSGDSPLHF. The CDR3 bases are TGTGCCAGCAGTTCCGGGGACTCACCCCTCCACTTT. Full variable domain (missing parts from reference TRBV28 and TRBJ1-6): DVKVTQSSRYLVKRTGEKVFLECVQDMDHENMFWYRQDPGLGLRLIYFSYDVKMKEKGDIPEGYSVSREKKERFSLILESASTNQTSMYLCASSSGDSPLHFGNGTRLTVT.

At least ten counts were recorded for this clonotype. V is TRBV12-5 and J is TRBJ2-5; 7 bases agree with TRBD1. The length of the CDR3 is 15 residues. Trimming at V came to 8 bases and at J to 2 bases, leaving 11 bases not matched to a gene. Germline V gene data show CDR1 as LGHNT and CDR2 as FRNRAP. The DNA of the CDR3 is TGTGCTAGTCACCCCATAACAGGGGATCAAGAGACCCAGTACTTC. This sequence encodes CASHPITGDQETQYF.

There are a few counts of this clonotype. The gene calls are TRBV6-5 and TRBJ1-1; D unclear. V shed 2 bases and J shed 7 bases, with 5 bases lying between them. Germline CDR1 MNHEY, CDR2 SVGAGI. This CDR3 region has 11 residues. CDR3 region: CASSYNFEAFF. The CDR3 nucleotides read TGTGCCAGCAGTTACAACTTTGAAGCTTTCTTT.

This clonotype turned up a few times. V gene TRBV6-1 combines with J gene TRBJ1-5, with 8 bases aligning to TRBD1. The length of the CDR3 is 14 residues. V shed 10 bases and J 1 base; nucleotides not matched to a gene: 6. The germline V gene encodes CDR1 MNHNS and CDR2 SASEGT. CDR3 DNA sequence: TGTGCCACCCAAAGGACAGGGAGCAATCAGCCCCAGCATTTT. The encoded protein is CATQRTGSNQPQHF.

This clonotype was recorded once. The V gene is TRBV3-1, the J gene TRBJ1-2; 9 bases fit TRBD1. CDR3 length equals 15 residues. Germline trimming cut 3 bases from V and 6 bases from J; bases unmatched to any gene: 8. Per the germline V gene, CDR1 is LGHDT and CDR2 is YNNKEL (reference sequence). This chain's CDR3 is CASSQPGQGMDGYTF. Here the CDR3 DNA reads TGTGCCAGCAGCCAGCCGGGACAGGGTATGGATGGCTACACCTTC.